The 26 T cell receptor beta chains below all came from one sample that was sequenced in a study of a mutant IDH1 vaccine in newly diagnosed glioma. Documented time point: baseline, week 1 (first vaccination visit). The treatment here: pre-vaccination baseline after standard-of-care therapy. Measured with immunoSEQ multiplex PCR; TCRdb has only the in-frame clones, and not every one. The table records some 61,000 clones, 80% to 90% of them present only once. This material consisted of PBMCs, taken from a glioma patient treated with radiotherapy, temozolomide or both. These receptors came from a man aged 25-40 years with glioma.

This chain uses TRBV30 with TRBJ1-6, with D uncertain. This CDR3 is built from 15 residues. Germline CDR1 is GTSNPN and CDR2 is SVGIG (reference sequence). Trimming removed 2 bases from V and 6 bases from J, with 14 bases in between. The DNA for the CDR3 is TGTGCCTGGAGTTTTGGTCACTTAACTAATTCACCCCTCCACTTT. Its translation is CAWSFGHLTNSPLHF. Full variable domain (outside the CDR3, taken from reference TRBV30 and TRBJ1-6): SQTIHQWPATLVQPVGSPLSLECTVEGTSNPNLYWYRQAAGRGLQLLFYSVGIGQISSEVPQNLSASRPQDRQFILSSKKLLLSDSGFYLCAWSFGHLTNSPLHFGNGTRLTVT.

The chain joins TRBV6-5 to TRBJ1-1, with 7 bases aligning to TRBD1. Per germline, CDR1 MNHEY and CDR2 SVGAGI. V shed 9 bases, J shed 3 bases, and the junction held 10 bases outside the gene matches. The CDR3 is 14 residues long. This chain's CDR3 is CASIVGQGDTEAFF. The CDR3, as DNA: TGTGCCAGTATAGTAGGGCAGGGGGACACTGAAGCTTTCTTT.

DNA for the CDR3: TGCGCCAGCAGCACCGGGACGGCGAACACCGGGGAGCTGTTTTTT. Protein: CASSTGTANTGELFF. The chain employs TRBV5-1 and TRBJ2-2; D assignment may be TRBD1 or TRBD2 (5 bases each). CDR3 length: 15 amino acids. CDR1 is SGHRS, CDR2 YFSETQ, per germline. With 4 bases removed from V and 0 bases from J, the gap between germline ends came to 10 bases.

This chain connects TRBV18 to TRBJ2-7; TRBD2 agrees at 8 bases. Germline-derived CDR1 and CDR2 are KGHSH and LQKENI. The V gene end was trimmed by 3 bases and the J gene end by 1 base; junction bases not matched to a gene: 2. The CDR3 sequence is 14 residues long. In DNA form, the CDR3 reads TGTGCCAGCTCACCTAGCGGGGAATCCTACGAGCAGTACTTC. Amino acids: CASSPSGESYEQYF.

V and J are TRBV25-1 and TRBJ2-7; either TRBD1 or TRBD2 may fit D (6 bases each). The V gene's germline CDR1 is MGHDK and CDR2 SYGVNS. V lost 6 bases and J 1 base, leaving 10 bases between the germline ends. The CDR3 loop spans 13 amino acids. The CDR3: CASSRGLSYEQYF. The CDR3, as DNA: TGTGCCAGCAGCCGGGGGCTTTCCTACGAGCAGTACTTC.

The chain is built from TRBV7-2 and TRBJ1-2, with 7 bases lining up with TRBD1. Per germline, CDR1 SGHTA and CDR2 FQGNSA. The CDR3 contains 17 residues. Losses at the gene ends were 5 bases for V and 4 bases for J; bases not matched to a gene: 16. The CDR3 coding sequence is TGTGCCAGCAGCCTTAGGACTACCGGGACAGCGCTCTATGGCTACACCTTC. Its translation is CASSLRTTGTALYGYTF.

V gene TRBV11-2 combines with J gene TRBJ2-5; 9 positions agree with TRBD1. The CDR3 covers 15 residues. The J segment lost 5 bases and the V segment lost 4 bases, leaving 8 bases of the junction unmatched. Germline V CDR1 and CDR2: SGHAT, FQNNGV. The CDR3 protein is CASSSSPDRGETQYF. CDR3 bases: TGTGCCAGCAGCTCCAGCCCGGACAGGGGTGAGACCCAGTACTTC.

This clone showed up just once. The rearrangement joins TRBV19 to TRBJ1-3; tentative D call: TRBD1 (5 bases). The germline CDR1 and CDR2 sequences are LNHDA and SQIVND (reference sequence). The CDR3 is made up of 16 amino acids. V shed 10 bases and J shed 0 bases, with 19 bases lying between them. CDR3 amino acids: CATDNLRDPSGNTIYF. The CDR3 coding sequence is TGTGCCACCGATAACCTTCGGGACCCCTCTGGAAACACCATATATTTT.

This clone came up once. This chain connects TRBV18 to TRBJ2-7; no reliable D call. V was trimmed by 4 bases and J by 4 bases, leaving 8 bases between them. Germline CDR1 reads KGHSH; CDR2 reads LQKENI. The CDR3 loop spans 12 amino acids. The CDR3 loop is CASSLAGYEQYF. The CDR3 nucleotides are TGTGCCAGCTCACTAGCAGGTTACGAGCAGTACTTC.

This sequence joins TRBV9 and TRBJ2-1; 7 nucleotides line up with TRBD1. The germline gives CDR1 SGDLS, CDR2 YYNGEE. The junction had 3 bases not matched to a gene; V was cut back by 4 bases and J by 8 bases. CDR3 length: 12 amino acids. The CDR3 here is CASSQDRDEQFF. The DNA for the CDR3 is TGTGCCAGCAGCCAAGACAGGGATGAGCAGTTCTTC.

This clone came up once. The chain couples TRBV5-1 to TRBJ2-3; D may match TRBD1 or TRBD2 (5 bases each). From germline, CDR1 is SGHRS and CDR2 YFSETQ. The V end was cut by 0 bases, the J end by 0 bases, with 14 bases between. This CDR3 is 17 amino acids long. In DNA form, the CDR3 reads TGCGCCAGCAGCTTGGATTTGGGGGTGGGAAGCACAGATACGCAGTATTTT. It codes for CASSLDLGVGSTDTQYF.

This clone occurred once. The rearrangement uses TRBV29-1 and TRBJ1-4; D is undetermined. V lost 4 bases and J lost 8, with 11 bases in between. The CDR3 runs to 12 residues. Per germline, CDR1 SQVTM and CDR2 ANQGSEA. The CDR3 reads CSVVEGGEKLFF. The CDR3 DNA follows: TGCAGCGTTGTAGAGGGAGGGGAAAAACTGTTTTTT.

The chain links TRBV25-1 to TRBJ1-5; no reliable D call. This CDR3 region has 15 residues. V was shortened by 3 bases and J by 0 bases, with 9 bases between the two germline ends. Germline-derived CDR1 and CDR2 are MGHDK and SYGVNS. CDR3 sequence (DNA): TGTGCCAGCAGTGACGGGTTCTATAGCAATCAGCCCCAGCATTTT. It yields the protein CASSDGFYSNQPQHF.

This clone appeared once. The CDR3 nucleotides are TGTGCCAGCAGATTAATACGGACAGGGGGCAATGAGCAGTTCTTC. It encodes CASRLIRTGGNEQFF. The chain is built from TRBV2 and TRBJ2-1; 10 bases align to TRBD1. V shed 6 bases, J shed 6 bases, and the junction held 8 bases outside the gene matches. The CDR3 contains 15 residues. Germline V gene sequence: CDR1 SNHLY, CDR2 FYNNEI.

This sequence joins TRBV6-5 and TRBJ2-7; D remains unclear. Germline assignment: CDR1 MNHEY and CDR2 SVGAGI. Trimming took 3 bases from V and 3 from J, leaving 15 bases between them. The CDR3 extends over 15 amino acids. CDR3 residues: CASSYRSTKIYEQYF. CDR3 in DNA: TGTGCCAGCAGTTATCGATCGACAAAGATCTACGAGCAGTACTTC.

This CDR3 is CASSGTYTGELFF. DNA for the CDR3: TGTGCCAGCAGTGGGACATACACCGGGGAGCTGTTTTTT. The gene calls are TRBV6-4 and TRBJ2-2; D possibly corresponds to TRBD1 (5 bases). Germline V CDR1 and CDR2: MRHNA, SNTAGT. The CDR3 contains 13 residues. Trimming left V 4 bases short and J 3 bases short, with 6 bases between.

CDR3 sequence reads: CASRNRDRLQETQYF. CDR3 coding DNA: TGTGCCAGCAGAAACCGGGACAGGCTCCAAGAGACCCAGTACTTC. V gene TRBV2 combines with J gene TRBJ2-5; TRBD1 matches 8 bases. Trimming took 6 bases from V and 1 from J; bases not matched to a gene: 7. Per the germline V gene, CDR1 is SNHLY and CDR2 is FYNNEI. This CDR3 contains 15 residues.

This clone was picked up one time. The rearrangement uses TRBV11-2 and TRBJ1-1; 12 nucleotides match TRBD1. Germline V CDR1 and CDR2: SGHAT, FQNNGV. The CDR3 is 17 residues long. J gave up 2 bases and V 5 bases, and 9 bases lay outside the gene matches. CDR3 sequence reads: CASSPGTGGVHNTEAFF. Written as DNA, the CDR3 is TGTGCCAGCAGCCCAGGGACAGGGGGCGTACATAACACTGAAGCTTTCTTT.

This chain links TRBV28 with TRBJ2-5, with D perhaps TRBD1 or TRBD2 (5 bases each). Germline-derived CDR1 and CDR2 are MDHEN and SYDVKM. Trimming cost V 2 bases and J 7 bases, with 17 bases left between them. The CDR3 sequence is 15 residues long. The CDR3 nucleotides read TGTGCCAGCAGTTTAAAGGGGAGCAGCCTGGCGACCCAGTACTTC. Translation: CASSLKGSSLATQYF. Full variable domain (outside the CDR3, taken from reference TRBV28 and TRBJ2-5): DVKVTQSSRYLVKRTGEKVFLECVQDMDHENMFWYRQDPGLGLRLIYFSYDVKMKEKGDIPEGYSVSREKKERFSLILESASTNQTSMYLCASSLKGSSLATQYFGPGTRLLVL.

V is TRBV7-7 and J is TRBJ1-4; unclear D gene. Per germline, CDR1 SSHAT and CDR2 FNYEAQ (reference sequence). The CDR3 has 13 amino acids. Trimming stripped 0 bases from V and 6 bases from J, with 5 bases between. CDR3 DNA sequence: TGTGCCAGCAGCTTAGCGCCATATGAAAAACTGTTTTTT. Residues: CASSLAPYEKLFF.

The chain carries TRBV18 and TRBJ2-5; D remains unclear. Gene TRBJ2-7 matches the end of the DNA better, so the J call may be wrong. Germline values: CDR1 KGHSH, CDR2 LQKENI. The CDR3 consists of 15 residues. CDR3 in DNA: TGTGCCAGCTCACCGGTTTGGGAATCTAGCTACGAGCAGTACTTC. It codes for CASSPVWESSYEQYF.

In the case of this clone: Germline is not matched at one junction end, which may reflect a read error. The chain is built from TRBV7-9 and TRBJ1-2; no clear D. The CDR3 contains 12 residues. Germline lookup yields CDR1 SEHNR and CDR2 FQNEAQ (reference sequence). CDR3 loop: CASSLVGSARGF. The CDR3, as DNA: TGTGCCAGCAGCTTAGTTGGTTCCGCTCGGGGCTTC. The complete variable domain, with remaining parts taken from reference TRBV7-9 and TRBJ1-2, reads DTGVSQNPRHKITKRGQNVTFRCDPISEHNRLYWYRQTLGQGPEFLTYFQNEAQLEKSRLLSDRFSAERPKGSFSTLEIQRTEQGDSAMYLCASSLVGSARGFGSGTRLTVV.

This clone came up a few times. V gene TRBV5-1 combines with J gene TRBJ1-1; TRBD1 agrees at 9 bases. V gave up 0 bases and J gave up 1 base; unmatched junction bases: 4. CDR3 length equals 16 residues. Germline CDR1 is SGHRS and CDR2 is YFSETQ. The CDR3 loop is CASSLEGQGRNTEAFF. CDR3 sequence (DNA): TGCGCCAGCAGCTTGGAGGGACAGGGTCGGAACACTGAAGCTTTCTTT. Using reference TRBV5-1 and TRBJ1-1 for the parts outside the CDR3, the full variable domain is KAGVTQTPRYLIKTRGQQVTLSCSPISGHRSVSWYQQTPGQGLQFLFEYFSETQRNKGNFPGRFSGRQFSNSRSEMNVSTLELGDSALYLCASSLEGQGRNTEAFFGQGTRLTVV.

The V gene is TRBV30, the J gene TRBJ2-3, with D possibly TRBD2 on 5 matching bases. The V gene's germline CDR1 is GTSNPN and CDR2 SVGIG (reference sequence). CDR3 length: 16 amino acids. Trimming left V 4 bases short and J 6 bases short, with 23 bases between. CDR3 nucleotide sequence: TGTGCCTGGACGCCCGGATGGGCTAGCCATGGGGATACGCAGTATTTT. This gives the protein CAWTPGWASHGDTQYF.

The J gene is TRBJ2-7, the V gene TRBV4-1; D is ambiguous. V lost 0 bases, J lost 0 bases, and 9 bases lay in between. The CDR3 extends over 15 amino acids. Germline lookup yields CDR1 MGHRA and CDR2 YSYEKL. The CDR3 DNA reads TGCGCCAGCAGCCAAGAGCCCGGTTCCTCCTACGAGCAGTACTTC. It is translated as CASSQEPGSSYEQYF.

The chain is built from TRBV7-9 and TRBJ2-2, with D possibly matching TRBD2 (6 bases). V lost 4 bases and J 2 bases, leaving 17 bases between the germline ends. The CDR3 consists of 17 residues. The V gene's germline CDR1 is SEHNR and CDR2 FQNEAQ (reference sequence). The CDR3 reads CASSSIIGGRNTGELFF. The CDR3 DNA is TGTGCCAGCAGCTCCATAATTGGGGGGAGAAACACCGGGGAGCTGTTTTTT.